This TCR beta chain was retrieved from a study of T cells after yellow fever vaccination (dated by TCRdb to 2018 to 2020). The study in broad terms: Libraries from fractions with low cell numbers were prepared with the SMART-Seq v4 Ultra Low Input RNA kit. To follow T-cell clones before and after both primary and booster YFV17D yellow fever vaccination, bulk TCR alpha and beta repertoires underwent longitudinal sequencing. Two healthy male donors made up the cohort, one aged 18 to 30 years and the other aged 30 to 40 years. Blood samples were taken at several timepoints before and after primary and secondary immunization, and bulk PBMC replicates and cell subsets were isolated. The full study reports these points: A small fraction of clonotypes appeared in both the CD4 and CD8 compartments, likely as a result of convergent recombination. Computational filtering was needed because FACS-sorted repertoires could contain abundant contaminating clonotypes from the bulk population. Because only two donors were included in the study, the extent to which the findings can be generalized is limited. Compared with the primary T-cell response, the secondary T-cell response was weaker but faster, peaking on day 5 rather than day 15. After the booster, most of the clones that had expanded following primary vaccination were detected again (almost 98% of CD4 and around 90% of CD8), which suggests that memory was broadly maintained.

Read against the paper, the sample's treatment or condition label means: live attenuated yellow fever vaccine strain. PBMCs were isolated from peripheral blood using a standard Ficoll-Paque protocol. Dynabeads CD4 and CD8 positive selection kits were used to isolate the CD4 and CD8 T-cell fractions. TriZol was used to extract RNA from bulk PBMCs, from CD4 and CD8 fractions, and from dextramer-positive and dextramer-negative fractions. TCR cDNA was synthesized by 5'RACE template switching, through which a universal primer site and unique molecular identifiers were introduced. cDNA synthesis was primed from both the TCR alpha and TCR beta constant segments. Two PCR steps were used to amplify libraries, with sample barcodes and sequencing adapters being added in the second step. Sequencing of the libraries was done on either Illumina HiSeq 2500 (2x100 bp) or NovaSeq (2x150 bp). The authors' analysis ran thus. MIGEC was used to demultiplex reads and collapse the reads into UMI consensus sequences, and MiXCR was used for V(D)J alignment. Clonotypes responding to the vaccine were identified with edgeR on replicate PBMC samples, with the criteria of FDR below 0.01 and a log2 fold change above 5 up to day 15. Each bulk clonotype received a CD4 or CD8 identity based on whether the sequenced CD4 or CD8 repertoire contained that clonotype at higher abundance. The public sequencing data were trimmed at Q25 with fastp and processed into clonotypes with MiXCR by TCRdb, which kept only in-frame beta chains. Each CDR3 protein appears once, grouped with its most common genes and DNA. None of the V and J calls come from the authors' own analysis; TCRdb made them. In this sample the table shows about 29,000 distinct CDR3 sequences, about 4.7% of which occur a single time. Clones ranked in the top ten supply over 40% of the sample.

In this sample, this clonotype turned up many times. Its antigen is not yet known. Base qualities are not recorded, but no much larger clone differs from it by a single base. V is clipped by 4 bases and J by 0 bases, and the sequence between their germline boundaries is 10 bases long. Measured from the cysteine to the phenylalanine, the CDR3 is 15 residues long. The sequence is cut down to CDR3 DNA, 45 bases in frame from base 1. CDR1 and CDR2 (MNHEY, SMNVEV) derive from the germline V gene (reference sequence). The sample consisted of CD8+ T cells sorted from PBMCs, taken 10 days after the yellow fever booster vaccination. The rearrangement combines TRBV27 with TRBJ1-5; 5 matching bases give a weak D call of TRBD1. This TCR derives from a man under 40 who received the YFV17D yellow fever vaccine. CDR3 region: CASSSGPYSNQPQHF. In nucleotide form, the sequence is TGTGCCAGCAGTTCAGGGCCCTATAGCAATCAGCCCCAGCATTTT.